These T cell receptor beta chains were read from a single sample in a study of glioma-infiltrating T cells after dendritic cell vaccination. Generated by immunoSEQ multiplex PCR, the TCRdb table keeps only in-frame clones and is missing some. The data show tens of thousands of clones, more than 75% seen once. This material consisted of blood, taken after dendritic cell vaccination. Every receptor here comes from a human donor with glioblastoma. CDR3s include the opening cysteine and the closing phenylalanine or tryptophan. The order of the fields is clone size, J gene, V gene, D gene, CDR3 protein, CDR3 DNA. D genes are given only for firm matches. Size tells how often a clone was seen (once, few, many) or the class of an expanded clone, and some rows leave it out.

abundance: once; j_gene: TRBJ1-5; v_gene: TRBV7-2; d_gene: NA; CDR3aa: CASSLGSGGDQPQHF; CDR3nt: TGTGCCAGCAGCTTAGGGTCGGGGGGCGATCAGCCCCAGCATTTT
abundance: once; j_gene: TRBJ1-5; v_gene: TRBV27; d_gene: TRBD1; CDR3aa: CASRLGGQNQPQHF; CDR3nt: TGTGCCAGCAGATTAGGGGGCCAAAATCAGCCCCAGCATTTT
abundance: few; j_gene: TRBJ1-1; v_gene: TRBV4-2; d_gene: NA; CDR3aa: CASSQDTLNTEAFF; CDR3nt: TGTGCCAGCAGCCAAGATACACTAAACACTGAAGCTTTCTTT
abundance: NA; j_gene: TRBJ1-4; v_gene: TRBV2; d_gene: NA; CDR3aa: CASSVIGWTVNEKLFF; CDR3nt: TGTGCCAGCAGTGTTATCGGGTGGACAGTTAATGAAAAACTGTTTTTT
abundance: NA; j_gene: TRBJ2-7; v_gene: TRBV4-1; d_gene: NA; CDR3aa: CASSRRFQAVDEQYF; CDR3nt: TGCGCCAGCAGCCGTCGATTCCAGGCCGTCGACGAGCAGTACTTC
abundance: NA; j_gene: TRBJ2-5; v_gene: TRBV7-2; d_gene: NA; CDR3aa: CASSLGSGGNQETQYF; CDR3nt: TGTGCCAGCAGCTTAGGTTCGGGGGGCAACCAAGAGACCCAGTACTTC
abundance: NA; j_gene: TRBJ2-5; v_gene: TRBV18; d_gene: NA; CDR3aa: CASSPRTGNAHF; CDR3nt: TGTGCCAGCTCACCACGTACAGGCAACGCTCACTTC
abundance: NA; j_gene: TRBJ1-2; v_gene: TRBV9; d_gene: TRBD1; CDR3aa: CASSGGQGEGYGYTF; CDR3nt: TGTGCCAGCAGCGGGGGACAGGGAGAAGGCTATGGCTACACCTTC
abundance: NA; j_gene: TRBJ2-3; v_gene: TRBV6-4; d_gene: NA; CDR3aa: CASSEERADTQYF; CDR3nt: TGTGCCAGCAGTGAGGAGCGTGCAGATACGCAGTATTTT
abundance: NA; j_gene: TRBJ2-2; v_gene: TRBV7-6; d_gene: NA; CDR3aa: CASTIAGLANTGELFF; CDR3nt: TGTGCCAGCACTATTGCGGGGCTAGCGAACACCGGGGAGCTGTTTTTT
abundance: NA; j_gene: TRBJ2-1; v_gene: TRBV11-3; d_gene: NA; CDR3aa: CASSLNWGRTDFNEQFF; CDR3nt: TGTGCCAGCAGCTTAAACTGGGGGCGGACCGATTTCAATGAGCAGTTCTTC
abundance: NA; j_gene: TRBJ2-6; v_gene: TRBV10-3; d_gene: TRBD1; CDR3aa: CAISEETGGGGANVLTF; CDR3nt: TGTGCCATCAGTGAGGAGACAGGGGGAGGTGGGGCCAACGTCCTGACTTTC
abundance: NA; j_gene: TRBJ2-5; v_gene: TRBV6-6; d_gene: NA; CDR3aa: CASTGSGGYRETQYF; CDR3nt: TGTGCCAGCACCGGCTCGGGGGGCTATCGGGAGACCCAGTACTTC
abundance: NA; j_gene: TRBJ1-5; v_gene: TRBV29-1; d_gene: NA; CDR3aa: CSVGAGMNQPQHF; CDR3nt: TGCAGCGTTGGGGCAGGGATGAATCAGCCCCAGCATTTT
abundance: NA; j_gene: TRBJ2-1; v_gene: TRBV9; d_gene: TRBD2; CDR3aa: CASSVGTSVNEQFF; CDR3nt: TGTGCCAGCAGCGTGGGGACTAGTGTTAATGAGCAGTTCTTC
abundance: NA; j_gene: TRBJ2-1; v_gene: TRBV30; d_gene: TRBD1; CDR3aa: CAWGTGVVDEQFF; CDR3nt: TGTGCCTGGGGGACAGGGGTGGTGGATGAGCAGTTCTTC
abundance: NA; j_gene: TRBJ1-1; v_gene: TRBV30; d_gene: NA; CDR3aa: CAWLVGLNTEAFF; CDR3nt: TGTGCCTGGCTCGTCGGTCTGAACACTGAAGCTTTCTTT
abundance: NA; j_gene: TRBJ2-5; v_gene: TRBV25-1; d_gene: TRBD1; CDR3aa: CASRKQGFGETQYF; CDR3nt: TGTGCCAGCAGAAAACAGGGGTTTGGAGAGACCCAGTACTTC
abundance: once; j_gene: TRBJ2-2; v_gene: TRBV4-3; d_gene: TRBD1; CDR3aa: CASSQGTGLTGELFF; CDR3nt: TGCGCCAGCAGCCAAGGGACAGGGCTCACCGGGGAGCTGTTTTTT
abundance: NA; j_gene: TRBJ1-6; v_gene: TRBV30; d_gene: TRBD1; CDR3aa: CAFTGTVVDSPLHF; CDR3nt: TGTGCCTTCACAGGGACAGTGGTGGATTCCCCCCTCCACTTT
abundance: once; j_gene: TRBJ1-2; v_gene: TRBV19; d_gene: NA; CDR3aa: CASSIKGRAFNYGYTF; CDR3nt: TGTGCCAGTAGTATCAAGGGGAGGGCATTTAACTATGGCTACACCTTC
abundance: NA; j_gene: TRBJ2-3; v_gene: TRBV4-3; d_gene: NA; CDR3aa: CASSPYDRGWDTQYF; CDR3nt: TGCGCCAGCAGCCCCTATGATCGCGGGTGGGATACGCAGTATTTT
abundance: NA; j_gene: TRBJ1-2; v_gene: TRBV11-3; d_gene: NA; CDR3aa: CASSLDPVYGYTF; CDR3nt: TGTGCCAGCAGCTTAGACCCAGTTTATGGCTACACCTTC